This T cell receptor (beta chain) was recorded in a study of T cell responses to AZD1222 COVID-19 vaccine. Study conclusions and caveats: Recipients of two AZD1222 doses showed rising Spike-specific TCR breadth and depth. There were repertoire samples only from the period after the peak T cell response.

The germline V gene encodes CDR1 MNHEY and CDR2 SVGAGI. Between the trimmed V and J ends, which lost 6 bases and 0 bases, there was a span of 14 bases. This CDR3 is 15 amino acids long. Here immunoSEQ multiplex PCR was the method, and the copy in TCRdb shows in-frame clones only, minus some. The table has tens of thousands of clones, around four fifths seen once. Remarks on this clone: The target antigen is unknown.

The receptor's source is an adult who received the AZD1222 COVID-19 vaccine. The chain is built from TRBV6-5 and TRBJ1-2; D unclear. The specimen comprised peripheral blood, sampled 28 days after the second AZD1222 dose. The CDR3 sequence is CASRRADVTNYGYTF. As DNA, the CDR3 is TGTGCCAGCAGGAGAGCAGACGTAACTAACTATGGCTACACCTTC.